These 27 T cell receptor beta chains came from one sample sequenced in a study of cytomegalovirus exposure and HLA in healthy donors. Amplification used 60 Vbeta primers and 13 Jbeta primers. Assay: immunoSEQ multiplex PCR; the TCRdb copy retains only in-frame clones and omits some. The sample has 200,000 to 250,000 clones, approximately 80% seen once. Sequenced: PBMCs. The receptor set was obtained from a woman in her thirties or forties in good health and CMV-seronegative.

The rearrangement joins TRBV27 to TRBJ1-5, with a weak D call TRBD1 (6 bases). This CDR3 is 14 amino acids long. The V end was cut by 5 bases, the J end by 4 bases, with 12 bases between. Germline lookup yields CDR1 MNHEY and CDR2 SMNVEV (reference sequence). CDR3 coding DNA: TGTGCCAGCAGTCCCCTACAGGGAAATCAGCCCCAGCATTTT. Translated, it gives CASSPLQGNQPQHF.

In this sample, this clone turned up a few times. The chain carries TRBV5-5 and TRBJ1-1; D remains ambiguous. V gave up 5 bases and J gave up 5 bases, with 10 bases separating them. The CDR3 is 12 residues long. CDR1 is SGHKS and CDR2 is YYEKEE in the germline V gene (reference sequence). CDR3 sequence (DNA): TGTGCCAGCAGATGGGGAGGGACTGAAGCTTTCTTT. Protein product: CASRWGGTEAFF.

The rearrangement links TRBV7-9 to TRBJ1-2; 9 bases line up with TRBD1. V trimming: 1 base; J trimming: 6 bases; junction bases outside the gene matches: 6. The V gene's germline CDR1 is SEHNR and CDR2 FQNEAQ (reference sequence). This CDR3 spans 15 amino acids. The CDR3 reads CASSLGTGDVDGYTF. Written as DNA, the CDR3 is TGTGCCAGCAGCTTAGGGACAGGGGATGTGGATGGCTACACCTTC. The whole variable domain, filled in from reference TRBV7-9 and TRBJ1-2, reads DTGVSQNPRHKITKRGQNVTFRCDPISEHNRLYWYRQTLGQGPEFLTYFQNEAQLEKSRLLSDRFSAERPKGSFSTLEIQRTEQGDSAMYLCASSLGTGDVDGYTFGSGTRLTVV.

This clone was detected once. CDR3: CASSLLVDTEAFF. The DNA of the CDR3 is TGTGCCAGCAGCTTGTTAGTTGACACTGAAGCTTTCTTT. The rearrangement uses TRBV5-8 and TRBJ1-1; D is uncertain. Between the trimmed V and J ends, which lost 1 base and 3 bases, there was a span of 7 bases. This CDR3 is 13 amino acids long. The germline gives CDR1 SGHTS, CDR2 YDEGEE.

J is TRBJ2-3 and V is TRBV5-1, with 14 bases aligning to TRBD2. Trimming took 4 bases from V and 4 from J; bases not matched to a gene: 8. Germline CDR1 and CDR2: SGHRS and YFSETQ. The CDR3 is 17 amino acids. The CDR3 sequence is CASSPRLAGGRADTQYF. In DNA form, the CDR3 reads TGCGCCAGCAGCCCAAGACTAGCGGGGGGGCGGGCAGATACGCAGTATTTT.

The V call is TRBV2, the J call TRBJ1-6; D is possibly TRBD1 (6 bases). This CDR3 has 12 amino acids. Germline CDR1 reads SNHLY; CDR2 reads FYNNEI. V lost 7 bases and J lost 14, with 15 bases in between. The CDR3 coding sequence is TGTGCCAGCACCCAAACGACAGGTACCCTCCACTTT. Translating gives CASTQTTGTLHF.

The chain combines TRBV28 with TRBJ2-7; D not resolved. Germline V gene data show CDR1 as MDHEN and CDR2 as SYDVKM. CDR3 length: 13 residues. The V gene lost 3 bases and the J gene lost 2 bases, with 8 bases spanning the gap. The CDR3 here is CASSLAAPYEQYF. The CDR3 DNA is TGTGCCAGCAGTTTGGCGGCACCCTACGAGCAGTACTTC.

The count of this clone is one. V is TRBV19 and J is TRBJ2-2; TRBD1 agrees at 7 bases. Losses at the gene ends were 11 bases for V and 1 base for J; bases not matched to a gene: 7. The germline gives CDR1 LNHDA, CDR2 SQIVND (reference sequence). The CDR3 has 14 amino acids. The CDR3 DNA reads as TGTGCCGGACGACAGGGATTGAACACCGGGGAGCTGTTTTTT. Protein: CAGRQGLNTGELFF.

A few counts support this clone. This sequence joins TRBV10-3 and TRBJ1-1; D possibly corresponds to TRBD1 (5 bases). There are 14 residues in the CDR3. Germline lookup yields CDR1 ENHRY and CDR2 SYGVKD. Trimming left V 6 bases short and J 1 base short, with 12 bases between. Here the CDR3 reads CAIRGEGKNTEAFF. CDR3 DNA sequence: TGTGCCATCAGAGGGGAAGGAAAGAACACTGAAGCTTTCTTT.

The V gene is TRBV9, the J gene TRBJ2-2; D not resolved. There are 14 residues in the CDR3. Germline CDR1 SGDLS, CDR2 YYNGEE. Trimming shortened V by 7 bases and J by 0 bases, and 10 bases separated the two germline ends. In nucleotides, the CDR3 is TGTGCCAGCCGGCAACAGCCGAACACCGGGGAGCTGTTTTTT. Its translation is CASRQQPNTGELFF.

The V and J genes are TRBV30 and TRBJ1-1, with D perhaps TRBD1 (5 bases). V shed 4 bases and J shed 4 bases, with 13 bases lying between them. The CDR3 is 13 residues long. Per the germline V gene, CDR1 is GTSNPN and CDR2 is SVGIG (reference sequence). In nucleotides, the CDR3 is TGTGCCTGGAATATGGGGGGGTCCACTGAAGCTTTCTTT. Protein: CAWNMGGSTEAFF.

This chain links TRBV7-8 with TRBJ1-4; D ambiguous. Germline CDR1 SGHVS, CDR2 FQNEAQ. The CDR3 runs to 14 residues. The V end was cut by 1 base, the J end by 4 bases, with 7 bases between. The CDR3: CASSLGGYNEKLFF. The CDR3 region has the DNA TGTGCCAGCAGCTTAGGCGGTTATAATGAAAAACTGTTTTTT.

V is TRBV7-3 and J is TRBJ2-5; 10 bases fit TRBD1. TRBJ2-7 matches the DNA end more closely, so the J call is doubtful. The CDR3 contains 17 residues. CDR1 and CDR2 from the germline V gene are SGHTA and FQGTGA. The CDR3 nucleotides are TGTGCCAGCAGCTTAATAACGGGACAGGGGAAGCCCTACGAGCAGTACTTC. Its protein is CASSLITGQGKPYEQYF.

The chain is built from TRBV7-2 and TRBJ1-5; TRBD1 might be the D (6 bases). The CDR3 totals 15 residues. Germline CDR1 and CDR2: SGHTA and FQGNSA. V was cut by 4 bases and J by 7 bases, with 17 bases left in between. CDR3 in amino acids: CASSYRGGLGQPQHF. CDR3 DNA sequence: TGTGCCAGCAGCTACAGAGGGGGATTAGGGCAGCCCCAGCATTTT.

This clone came up once. V gene TRBV30 combines with J gene TRBJ1-1; 8 bases line up with TRBD1. The V gene end was trimmed by 5 bases and the J gene end by 5 bases; junction bases not matched to a gene: 19. CDR3 length: 17 amino acids. CDR1 and CDR2 (germline): GTSNPN, SVGIG (reference sequence). This CDR3 is CAWASGGGQGAITEAFF. For the CDR3, the DNA is TGTGCCTGGGCCTCTGGCGGTGGGCAGGGGGCGATTACTGAAGCTTTCTTT.

V gene TRBV19 combines with J gene TRBJ1-2; TRBD1 matches 9 bases. This CDR3 contains 14 residues. V lost 10 bases, J lost 2 bases, and 8 bases stayed unmatched. Germline V lookup: CDR1 LNHDA, CDR2 SQIVND (reference sequence). CDR3 bases: TGTGCCACCACCGGGACAGGGAAGAACTATGGCTACACCTTC. Its translation: CATTGTGKNYGYTF. Filled out from reference TRBV19 and TRBJ1-2, the complete variable domain reads DGGITQSPKYLFRKEGQNVTLSCEQNLNHDAMYWYRQDPGQGLRLIYYSQIVNDFQKGDIAEGYSVSREKKESFPLTVTSAQKNPTAFYLCATTGTGKNYGYTFGSGTRLTVV.

For the CDR3, the DNA is TGTGCCAGCAGGAAGACACCAAGCTCCTACAATGAGCAGTTCTTC. Amino acid sequence: CASRKTPSSYNEQFF. The chain couples TRBV27 to TRBJ2-1, with D unclear. The CDR3 is 15 amino acids. Germline CDR1 reads MNHEY; CDR2 reads SMNVEV (reference sequence). Trimming removed 6 bases at V and 0 bases at J, with 12 bases between.

The chain is built from TRBV25-1 and TRBJ1-4; D remains ambiguous. This CDR3 spans 15 amino acids. V was cut by 6 bases and J by 2 bases, with 13 bases left in between. From germline, CDR1 is MGHDK and CDR2 SYGVNS. The CDR3, as DNA: TGTGCCAGCAGCCGCGCGGGCTGGACTAATGAAAAACTGTTTTTT. It is translated as CASSRAGWTNEKLFF.

This clone was found a few times. CDR3 bases: TGTGCCAGCAGCACTACCCCCGGACAGGGGATATACGAGCAGTACTTC. Encoded protein: CASSTTPGQGIYEQYF. The chain joins TRBV4-2 to TRBJ2-7, with 9 bases aligning to TRBD1. Trimming took 5 bases from V and 4 from J; bases not matched to a gene: 12. The germline gives CDR1 LGHNA, CDR2 YNFKEQ. The length of the CDR3 is 16 residues.

The chain couples TRBV19 to TRBJ1-6; 9 positions match TRBD1. This CDR3 is built from 14 residues. After removal of 7 bases from V and 14 bases from J, the junction contained 12 bases not matched to a gene. The V gene's germline CDR1 is LNHDA and CDR2 SQIVND (reference sequence). For the CDR3, the DNA is TGTGCCAGTACCCCAGGGGACAGGGCCTGGGCCCTCCACTTT. It encodes CASTPGDRAWALHF. Drawing the rest from reference TRBV19 and TRBJ1-6, the complete variable domain is DGGITQSPKYLFRKEGQNVTLSCEQNLNHDAMYWYRQDPGQGLRLIYYSQIVNDFQKGDIAEGYSVSREKKESFPLTVTSAQKNPTAFYLCASTPGDRAWALHFGNGTRLTVT.

The chain links TRBV6-6 to TRBJ2-1; 11 nucleotides line up with TRBD2. Losses at the gene ends were 7 bases for V and 1 base for J; bases not matched to a gene: 3. This CDR3 region has 15 residues. The germline CDR1 and CDR2 sequences are MNHNY and SVGAGI (reference sequence). The CDR3 DNA reads as TGTGCCAGCACTCGGACTAGCGGGTCCTACAATGAGCAGTTCTTC. Encoded protein: CASTRTSGSYNEQFF.

V and J are TRBV5-6 and TRBJ2-2, with 9 bases identical to TRBD1. This CDR3 spans 15 amino acids. Looked up from germline, CDR1 is SGHDT and CDR2 is YYEEEE. J was trimmed by 6 bases and V by 7 bases; bases with no gene match: 10. The CDR3 region has the DNA TGTGCCAGCTCACAGGGGGCTAATAGACCCGGGGAGCTGTTTTTT. Translated, it gives CASSQGANRPGELFF.

This sequence joins TRBV19 and TRBJ1-6; D is unclear. This CDR3 region has 15 residues. The V gene's germline CDR1 is LNHDA and CDR2 SQIVND (reference sequence). The V and J ends lost 6 bases and 9 bases respectively, with 18 bases between them. In nucleotides, the CDR3 is TGTGCCAGTAGGAGACAAGATCCCTCAATTTCACCCCTCCACTTT. Protein: CASRRQDPSISPLHF.

The V call is TRBV6-5, the J call TRBJ1-3; 7 bases align to TRBD1. Germline values: CDR1 MNHEY, CDR2 SVGAGI. V trimming: 4 bases; J trimming: 0 bases; junction bases outside the gene matches: 6. This CDR3 has 16 residues. The CDR3 loop is CASSFNRGSSGNTIYF. CDR3 bases: TGTGCCAGCAGTTTCAACAGGGGAAGCTCTGGAAACACCATATATTTT.

This rearrangement joins TRBV2 to TRBJ2-2; D remains unclear. V lost 8 bases, J lost 0 bases, and 7 bases lay in between. Per the germline V gene, CDR1 is SNHLY and CDR2 is FYNNEI. The CDR3 totals 13 residues. In DNA form, the CDR3 reads TGTGCCAGCGCCCAGACGAACACCGGGGAGCTGTTTTTT. Amino acids: CASAQTNTGELFF.

The chain uses TRBV6-5 and TRBJ1-3; 7 bases fit TRBD1. The CDR3 totals 15 residues. J lost 1 base, V lost 6 bases, and 6 bases had no gene match. In germline, CDR1 is MNHEY, CDR2 SVGAGI. CDR3 bases: TGTGCCAGCAGCCGGGTCAGGGGGTCTGGAAACACCATATATTTT. Residues: CASSRVRGSGNTIYF.

The V gene is TRBV7-6, the J gene TRBJ2-7; 10 bases line up with TRBD2. Trimming took 5 bases from V and 1 from J; bases not matched to a gene: 11. The CDR3 has 17 amino acids. CDR1 SGHVS and CDR2 FNYEAQ come from the germline V gene. The CDR3: CASSPSQQTSGSYEQYF. The CDR3 nucleotides are TGTGCCAGCAGCCCCTCGCAGCAGACTAGCGGGTCCTACGAGCAGTACTTC. Full variable domain (missing parts from reference TRBV7-6 and TRBJ2-7): GAGVSQSPRYKVTKRGQDVALRCDPISGHVSLYWYRQALGQGPEFLTYFNYEAQQDKSGLPNDRFSAERPEGSISTLTIQRTEQRDSAMYRCASSPSQQTSGSYEQYFGPGTRLTVT.